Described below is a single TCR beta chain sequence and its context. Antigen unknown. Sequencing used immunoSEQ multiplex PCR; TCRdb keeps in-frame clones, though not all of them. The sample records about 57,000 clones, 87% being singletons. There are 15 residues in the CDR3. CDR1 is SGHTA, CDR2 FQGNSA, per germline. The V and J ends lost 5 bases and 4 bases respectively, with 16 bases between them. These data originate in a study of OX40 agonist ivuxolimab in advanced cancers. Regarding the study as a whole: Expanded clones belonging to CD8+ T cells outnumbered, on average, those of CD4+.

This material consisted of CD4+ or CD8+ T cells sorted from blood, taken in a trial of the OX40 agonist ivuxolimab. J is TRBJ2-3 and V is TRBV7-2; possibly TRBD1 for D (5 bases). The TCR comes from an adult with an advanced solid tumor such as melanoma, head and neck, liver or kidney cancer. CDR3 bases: TGTGCCAGCAGCCCCTTCTCCCAGGGATCAGATACGCAGTATTTT. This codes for CASSPFSQGSDTQYF. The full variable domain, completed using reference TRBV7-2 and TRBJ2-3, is GAGVSQSPSNKVTEKGKDVELRCDPISGHTALYWYRQSLGQGLEFLIYFQGNSAPDKSGLPSDRFSAERTGGSVSTLTIQRTQQEDSAVYLCASSPFSQGSDTQYFGPGTRLTVL.